This T cell receptor (beta chain) was sequenced during a study of blood T cell repertoires in COVID-19. Across the whole study: Both acute and convalescent COVID-19 samples were obtained from the United States, Italy and Spain. From T cells, B-cell-depleted T cells, or PBMCs came the material, which was cDNA or gDNA.

CDR1 MNHEY and CDR2 SMNVEV come from the germline V gene (reference sequence). V lost 5 bases and J lost 5, with 13 bases in between. This CDR3 is built from 15 residues. Method: immunoSEQ multiplex PCR; TCRdb's copy keeps in-frame clones and lacks some. The sample shows about 240,000 clones, 82% of them seen only once. The receptor's source is a woman in her fifties or sixties with active or convalescent COVID-19. The genes are TRBV27 and TRBJ1-6; a possible D gene is TRBD1 (5 bases). Input material: peripheral blood. CDR3 nucleotides: TGTGCCAGCAGTCCGGGGTGGGGGGATAATTCACCCCTCCACTTT. Amino acids: CASSPGWGDNSPLHF.